Below, 22 T cell receptor beta chains from the same sample are listed, as sequenced in a study of T cell clonality in common variable immunodeficiency. Some clones are missing from TCRdb's copy, which holds only in-frame ones; the method was immunoSEQ multiplex PCR. Singletons are absent from the sample, which has roughly 42,000 clones. Sequencing input: peripheral blood mononuclear cells. All receptors derive from a person aged 18-69 years in good health.

This clone appeared many times. Read sequence stops 3 residues before the CDR3 end, and the germline J gene provides the missing end. The gene calls are TRBV29-1 and TRBJ1-1; D perhaps matches TRBD1 (5 bases). The length of the CDR3 is 12 residues. Germline values: CDR1 SQVTM, CDR2 ANQGSEA. The CDR3 region is CSVDTGGVKAFF. The DNA read from the CDR3 is TGCAGCGTTGATACGGGGGGTGTGAAA.

With regard to this clone: The sequenced fragment ends 3 residues before the CDR3 boundary, so the rest is inferred from the germline J gene. The chain carries TRBV6-4 and TRBJ2-1, with TRBD2 matching 9 bases. This CDR3 has 16 residues. CDR1 is MRHNA and CDR2 is SNTAGT in the germline V gene. After removal of 4 bases from V and 9 bases from J, the junction contained 13 bases not matched to a gene. The CDR3 loop is CASSALPNSGSGEQFF. Incomplete CDR3 DNA: TGTGCCAGCAGTGCCCTTCCGAATAGCGGGAGTGGTGAG.

This clone occurred many times. The CDR3 end lies 3 residues beyond the end of the read and is filled in from the germline J gene. The chain has TRBV12-3 or TRBV12-4 and TRBJ2-7; 7 positions agree with TRBD1. V dropped 5 bases and J dropped 4; count of bases not matched to a gene: 11. This CDR3 comprises 15 residues. CDR3 protein: CASSLRQGTAYEQYF. The part of the CDR3 DNA that was read is TGTGCCAGCAGTCTAAGACAGGGAACAGCATACGAG.

By sample fraction, this clone is medium-sized (0.01 to 0.1%). The read halts 3 residues ahead of the CDR3 end, with the missing end drawn from the germline J gene. V and J are TRBV20-1 and TRBJ2-3, with D unclear. The V gene lost 6 bases and the J gene lost 3 bases, with 13 bases spanning the gap. The CDR3 loop spans 13 amino acids. Germline-derived CDR1 and CDR2 are DFQATT and SNEGSKA (reference sequence). The CDR3 protein is CSAPPRLTDTQYF. CDR3 DNA, as far as it was read: TGCAGTGCGCCTCCCAGGCTGACAGATACG.

This clone was seen repeatedly, ten times or more. Read data end 3 residues before the CDR3 end; the end is taken from the germline J gene. V usage is TRBV19 and J usage is TRBJ2-6; 7 bases line up with TRBD1. CDR3 size: 17 residues. The germline V gene encodes CDR1 LNHDA and CDR2 SQIVND (reference sequence). J gave up 1 base and V 7 bases, and 10 bases lay outside the gene matches. The CDR3 sequence: CASNPGQFISGANVLTF. Incomplete CDR3 DNA: TGTGCCAGTAACCCGGGACAGTTCATATCTGGGGCCAACGTC.

This clone appeared many times. Compared with germline, one end of the junction differs, possibly owing to a read error. Read coverage stops 3 residues before the CDR3 terminus; the germline J gene supplies the remainder. V usage is TRBV4-2 and J usage is TRBJ1-3; 9 bases align to TRBD1. Germline V gives CDR1 LGHNA, CDR2 YNFKEQ. The length of the CDR3 is 12 residues. The DNA read from the CDR3 is TGCACAAGACAGGGGGCTGGAAACACC. Translation: CTRQGAGNT. The whole CDR3 sequence reads CTRQGAGNTIYF.

This clone showed up many times. The read gets to within 3 residues of the CDR3 end, and the germline J gene fills in the rest. The chain has TRBV2 and TRBJ2-3; 8 nucleotides agree with TRBD2. Germline CDR1 SNHLY, CDR2 FYNNEI. V was pared by 5 bases and J by 0 bases, with 7 bases of the junction left unmatched. The CDR3 length is 16 residues. The DNA read from the CDR3 is TGTGCCAGCAGTCCCCCTAGCGGGCTTAGCACAGATACG. Amino acid sequence: CASSPPSGLSTDT. The entire CDR3 reads CASSPPSGLSTDTQYF.

This clone has ten or more counts. The read finishes 3 residues shy of the CDR3 end, and the germline J gene is used to complete it. The chain recombines TRBV5-1 with TRBJ2-5; tentative D call: TRBD2 (6 bases). V was clipped by 2 bases and J by 5 bases, with 19 bases between them. The CDR3 is 16 residues long. CDR1 and CDR2 (germline): SGHRS, YFSETQ. CDR3 DNA, as far as it was read: TGCGCCAGCAGCTTTACCTTTGGCGGGGAGGCGGAGACC. It codes for CASSFTFGGEAET. The full-length CDR3 reads as CASSFTFGGEAETQYF.

This clone was recorded at least ten times. The CDR3 end lies 3 residues beyond the end of the read and is filled in from the germline J gene. The genes are TRBV5-1 and TRBJ2-3; maybe TRBD2 (5 bases). The V gene's germline CDR1 is SGHRS and CDR2 YFSETQ. CDR3 length: 13 residues. V was trimmed by 4 bases and J by 4 bases, leaving 10 bases between them. The sequenced part of the CDR3 DNA is TGCGCCAGCAGCGTCGACGGGGCAGATACG. The encoded protein is CASSVDGADT. The CDR3 in full is CASSVDGADTQYF.

This clone was seen a handful of times. One end of the junction fails to match germline, which may point to a read error. The CDR3 extends 3 residues past the end of the read, so its final part is completed from the germline J gene. The same CDR3 is also encoded by other DNA sequences in this sample. This sequence joins TRBV5-1 and TRBJ1-3, with 9 bases fitting TRBD1. This CDR3 spans 16 amino acids. CDR1 SGHRS and CDR2 YFSETQ come from the germline V gene. CDR3 bases read: TGCGCCAGCAGCCTGGGACAGGGACTCTCTGGAAACACA. Translating gives CASSLGQGLSGNT. The CDR3 as a whole reads CASSLGQGLSGNTIYF.

This clone was observed at least ten times. Read coverage stops 3 residues before the CDR3 terminus; the germline J gene supplies the remainder. This sample also contains other DNA sequences that code for the same CDR3. The chain uses TRBV4-2 and TRBJ1-3; possibly TRBD1 for D (6 bases). CDR3 size: 21 residues. V was shortened by 0 bases and J by 4 bases, with 28 bases between the two germline ends. Germline CDR1 reads LGHNA; CDR2 reads YNFKEQ. CDR3 residues: CASSQDATAGATRMGGNTIYF. The CDR3 DNA, read in part, is TGTGCCAGCAGCCAAGATGCAACGGCAGGGGCTACACGAATGGGAGGAAACACC.

This clone appeared a few times. The CDR3 goes on 3 residues after the read ends, and that part is filled in from the germline J gene. The chain recombines TRBV6-1 with TRBJ1-5; TRBD1 matches at 10 bases. CDR3 length equals 19 residues. Trimming cost V 1 base and J 2 bases; bases outside gene matches: 11. Germline CDR1 is MNHNS and CDR2 is SASEGT. CDR3 DNA (partial): TGTGCCAGCAGTGAAGTCCCCGGGACAGGGGTTGCGGGCAATCAGCCC. Translated: CASSEVPGTGVAGNQP. The full-length CDR3 reads as CASSEVPGTGVAGNQPQHF.

This clone was detected ten times or more. The observed sequence ends 3 residues before the CDR3 terminus, with the missing tail filled in from the germline J gene. The chain joins TRBV6-1 to TRBJ2-1, with 7 bases that match TRBD1. V gave up 5 bases and J gave up 8 bases; unmatched junction bases: 9. Germline-derived CDR1 and CDR2 are MNHNS and SASEGT. The CDR3 has 14 residues. CDR3 loop: CASSKGTETDEQFF. Partial CDR3 DNA: TGTGCCAGCAGTAAAGGGACAGAAACCGATGAG.

This clone has a count of ten or more. The sequence runs out 3 residues before the end of the CDR3; the remainder is reconstructed from the germline J gene. The V gene is TRBV7-3, the J gene TRBJ1-6; the D gene is possibly TRBD1 (5 bases). The CDR3 contains 16 residues. CDR1 and CDR2 (germline): SGHTA, FQGTGA. V was cut by 5 bases and J by 7 bases, with 18 bases left in between. Incomplete CDR3 DNA: TGTGCCAGCAGCCGGGACTCTCCCAGCGGGAATTCACCC. Translation: CASSRDSPSGNSP. The CDR3 as a whole reads CASSRDSPSGNSPLHF. Filled out from reference TRBV7-3 and TRBJ1-6, the complete variable domain reads GAGVSQTPSNKVTEKGKYVELRCDPISGHTALYWYRQSLGQGPEFLIYFQGTGAADDSGLPNDRFFAVRPEGSVSTLKIQRTERGDSAVYLCASSRDSPSGNSPLHFGNGTRLTVT.

Worth noting for this clone: The read is 3 residues too short to cover the CDR3 end, so that end is filled in from the germline J gene. This chain uses TRBV7-9 with TRBJ2-7; a possible D gene is TRBD1 (6 bases). V lost 3 bases and J 5 bases, leaving 11 bases between the germline ends. Germline V gene lookup returns CDR1 SEHNR and CDR2 FQNEAQ (reference sequence). This CDR3 contains 13 residues. The sequenced CDR3 bases are TGTGCCAGCAGCTTTGCTAACAGGGACGAG. Its protein is CASSFANRDE. The CDR3, in full, reads CASSFANRDEQYF.

This clone was counted many times. The CDR3 end falls 3 residues outside the read, so it is completed with the germline J gene. J is TRBJ2-3 and V is TRBV5-1; TRBD1 agrees at 8 bases. V lost 0 bases, J lost 1 base, and 4 bases stayed unmatched. CDR1 and CDR2 from the germline V gene are SGHRS and YFSETQ. The length of the CDR3 is 16 residues. CDR3 bases read: TGCGCCAGCAGCTTGGGGGACAGGATCCGCACAGATACG. It translates to CASSLGDRIRTDT. The whole CDR3 reads CASSLGDRIRTDTQYF.

This clone was recorded many times. The read finishes 3 residues shy of the CDR3 end, and the germline J gene is used to complete it. The chain employs TRBV5-4 and TRBJ2-3, with D tentatively TRBD2 (5 bases). V lost 0 bases and J lost 1, with 6 bases in between. The CDR3 has 14 residues. From germline, CDR1 is SGHNT and CDR2 YYREEE (reference sequence). CDR3 DNA (partial): TGTGCCAGCAGCTTGGCCGGGGGCACAGATACG. Amino acid sequence: CASSLAGGTDT. The entire CDR3 sequence reads CASSLAGGTDTQYF.

This clone has a count of ten or more. From the germline J gene comes the end of the CDR3, since the read stops 3 residues before it. The rearrangement links TRBV20-1 to TRBJ1-6; a possible D gene is TRBD1 (6 bases). Germline lookup yields CDR1 DFQATT and CDR2 SNEGSKA (reference sequence). Trimming took off 2 bases at V and 6 bases at J, with 23 bases between the two ends. The CDR3 is 18 amino acids. CDR3 DNA, as far as it was read: TGCAGTGCTAGAAACATCTTATCACAGGGAACCGCTAATTCACCC. It specifies CSARNILSQGTANSP. In full, the CDR3 reads CSARNILSQGTANSPLHF.

The table lists this clone with many counts. The junction does not match germline at one end; this may be a read error. The sequence runs out 3 residues before the end of the CDR3; the remainder is reconstructed from the germline J gene. The J gene is TRBJ1-1, the V gene TRBV11-2; D uncertain. This CDR3 has 12 residues. CDR1 and CDR2 from the germline V gene are SGHAT and FQNNGV. Partial CDR3 DNA: TGTGCCAGCAGATTAGTGGGTACTAAG. Residues: CASRLVGTK. The full CDR3 protein reads CASRLVGTKAFF.

This clone appeared many times. The DNA ends 3 residues before the CDR3 does, and the rest of the CDR3 is filled in from the germline J gene. This sequence joins TRBV4-1 and TRBJ1-1, with a possible D match to TRBD1 (5 bases). The V and J ends lost 2 bases and 4 bases respectively, with 20 bases between them. This CDR3 has 17 amino acids. CDR1 and CDR2 from the germline V gene are MGHRA and YSYEKL. The sequenced part of the CDR3 DNA is TGCGCCAGCAGCCAACCGATATGGGGGGGAGGAGGCACTGAA. Its protein product is CASSQPIWGGGGTE. The CDR3 as a whole reads CASSQPIWGGGGTEAFF.

This clone was picked up many times. The read ends 3 residues before the CDR3 terminus; that terminus is restored from the germline J gene. The chain recombines TRBV7-9 with TRBJ1-2; D gene unclear. The CDR3 is made up of 14 amino acids. V lost 5 bases and J 5 bases, leaving 15 bases between the germline ends. From germline, CDR1 is SEHNR and CDR2 FQNEAQ (reference sequence). Incomplete CDR3 DNA: TGTGCCAGCAGCCCTATCTCTGACACTTATGGC. As protein: CASSPISDTYG. The entire CDR3 sequence reads CASSPISDTYGYTF.

Only a few counts were recorded for this clone. The read falls 3 residues short of the CDR3 end, and the missing part is taken from the germline J gene. The gene calls are TRBV7-2 and TRBJ2-7; tentatively, D is TRBD1 (6 bases). CDR1 is SGHTA and CDR2 is FQGNSA in the germline V gene. Trimming took off 4 bases at V and 2 bases at J, with 12 bases between the two ends. This CDR3 spans 14 amino acids. CDR3 DNA, as far as it was read: TGTGCCAGCAGCTCCCCGAACAGGGCCTACGAG. Translating it yields CASSSPNRAYE. In full, the CDR3 reads CASSSPNRAYEQYF.